The clone carrying this T cell receptor (beta chain) occurred many times. The antigen is not known. This entry comes from a study of T cells in Graves' hyperthyroidism and ophthalmopathy. The investigators amplified TCR beta CDR3 regions from RNA transcripts. RT-PCR in the first round (using the HTBI primer set) targeted the TCR CDR3. A single record per CDR3 protein comes from TCRdb applying MiXCR to the multiplex PCR reads. The repertoire includes some 560,000 distinct CDR3 sequences, more than 15% of them detected once, and less than 9.5% sits in the top ten. The CDR3 is made up of 15 amino acids. V lost 2 bases and J 0 bases, leaving 11 bases between the germline ends. CDR1 and CDR2 (germline): KGHSH, LQKENI. Whole-study findings and limits: The model's output predicted ophthalmopathy at a median of approximately 6.5 months prior to onset.

This chain uses TRBV18 with TRBJ2-7; the D gene could be TRBD1 or TRBD2 (5 bases each). Sequenced material: blood. The source is a woman aged 25 to 45 with Graves' hyperthyroidism. The CDR3 region has the DNA TGTGCCAGCTCACCAGGGGACCATAACTCCTACGAGCAGTACTTC. Amino acids: CASSPGDHNSYEQYF.